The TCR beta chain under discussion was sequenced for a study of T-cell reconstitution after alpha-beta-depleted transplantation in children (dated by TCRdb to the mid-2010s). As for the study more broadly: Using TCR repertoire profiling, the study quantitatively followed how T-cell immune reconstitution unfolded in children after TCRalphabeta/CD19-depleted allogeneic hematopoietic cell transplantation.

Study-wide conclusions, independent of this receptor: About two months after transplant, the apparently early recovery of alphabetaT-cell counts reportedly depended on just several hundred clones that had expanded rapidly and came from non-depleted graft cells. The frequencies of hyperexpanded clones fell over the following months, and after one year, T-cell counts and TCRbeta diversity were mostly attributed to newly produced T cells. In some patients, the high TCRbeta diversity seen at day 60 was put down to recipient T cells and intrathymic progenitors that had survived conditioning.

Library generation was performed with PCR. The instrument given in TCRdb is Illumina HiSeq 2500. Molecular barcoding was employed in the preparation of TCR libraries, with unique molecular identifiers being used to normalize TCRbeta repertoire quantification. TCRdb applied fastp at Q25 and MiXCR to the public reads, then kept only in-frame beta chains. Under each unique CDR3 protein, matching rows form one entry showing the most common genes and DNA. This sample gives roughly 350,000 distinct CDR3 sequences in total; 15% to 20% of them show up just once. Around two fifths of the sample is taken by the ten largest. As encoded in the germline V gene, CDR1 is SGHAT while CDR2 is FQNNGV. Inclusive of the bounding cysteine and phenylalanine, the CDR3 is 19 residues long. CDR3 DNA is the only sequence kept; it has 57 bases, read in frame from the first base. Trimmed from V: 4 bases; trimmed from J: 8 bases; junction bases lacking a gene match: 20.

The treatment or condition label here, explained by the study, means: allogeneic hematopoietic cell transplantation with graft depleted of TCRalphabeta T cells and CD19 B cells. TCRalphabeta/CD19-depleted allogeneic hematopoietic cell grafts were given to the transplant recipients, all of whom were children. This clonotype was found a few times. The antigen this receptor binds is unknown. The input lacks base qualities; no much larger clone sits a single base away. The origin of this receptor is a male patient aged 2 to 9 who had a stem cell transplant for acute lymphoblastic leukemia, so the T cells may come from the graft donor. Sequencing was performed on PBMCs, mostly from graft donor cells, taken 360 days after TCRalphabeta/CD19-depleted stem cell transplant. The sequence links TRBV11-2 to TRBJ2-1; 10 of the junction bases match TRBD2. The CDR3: CASSYGHLRLAGQGHEQFF. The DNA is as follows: TGTGCCAGCAGCTACGGACACCTCCGACTAGCGGGCCAAGGGCATGAGCAGTTCTTC. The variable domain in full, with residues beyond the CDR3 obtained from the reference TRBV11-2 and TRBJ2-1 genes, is EAGVAQSPRYKIIEKRQSVAFWCNPISGHATLYWYQQILGQGPKLLIQFQNNGVVDDSQLPKDRFSAERLKGVDSTLKIQPAKLEDSAVYLCASSYGHLRLAGQGHEQFFGPGTRLTVL.